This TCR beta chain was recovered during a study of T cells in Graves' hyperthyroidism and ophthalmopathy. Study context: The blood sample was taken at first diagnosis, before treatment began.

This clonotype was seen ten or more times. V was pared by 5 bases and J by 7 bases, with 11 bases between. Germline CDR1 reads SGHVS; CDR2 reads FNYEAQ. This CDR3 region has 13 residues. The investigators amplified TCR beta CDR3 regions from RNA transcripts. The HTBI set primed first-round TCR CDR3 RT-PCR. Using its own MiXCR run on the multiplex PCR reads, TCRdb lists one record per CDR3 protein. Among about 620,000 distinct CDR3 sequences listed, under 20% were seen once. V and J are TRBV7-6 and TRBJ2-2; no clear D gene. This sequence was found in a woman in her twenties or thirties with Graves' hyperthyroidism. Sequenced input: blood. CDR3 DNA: TGTGCCAGCAGCCCCTTGTTTGGCGGGGAGCTGTTTTTT. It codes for CASSPLFGGELFF.